A selection of T cell receptor beta chains follows, all from one sample in a study of T cell responses to AZD1222 COVID-19 vaccine. TCRdb's copy holds only in-frame clones and misses some; the assay was immunoSEQ multiplex PCR. The sample yields 110,000 to 150,000 clones, 85% to 95% seen once. Source: peripheral blood, taken on day 0 of AZD1222 vaccination. The receptors stem from an adult in good health. The CDR3 runs from the conserved cysteine through the conserved F or W. A D gene is named only where the DNA matches it firmly. Size is stated for part of the rows, as once, few or many counts, or as a class when the clone is expanded.

cdr3_aa: CASSFRRAGYNEQFF
cdr3_nt: TGTGCCAGCAGCTTCAGGAGGGCCGGGTACAATGAGCAGTTCTTC
v_call: TRBV7-8
d_call: .
clone_size: .
j_call: TRBJ2-1

cdr3_aa: CAISVRTSGAETYEQYF
cdr3_nt: TGTGCCATCAGTGTCCGGACTAGCGGTGCTGAGACCTACGAGCAGTACTTC
v_call: TRBV10-3
d_call: TRBD2
clone_size: .
j_call: TRBJ2-7

cdr3_aa: CASIPGTSTGELFF
cdr3_nt: TGTGCCAGCATCCCGGGAACCTCCACCGGGGAGCTGTTTTTT
v_call: TRBV2
d_call: .
clone_size: once
j_call: TRBJ2-2

cdr3_aa: CASKNGTSTDTQYF
cdr3_nt: TGCGCCAGCAAGAACGGCACTAGCACAGATACGCAGTATTTT
v_call: TRBV5-1
d_call: .
clone_size: .
j_call: TRBJ2-3

cdr3_aa: CASSEMVGGQETQYF
cdr3_nt: TGTGCCAGCAGTGAAATGGTGGGCGGCCAAGAGACCCAGTACTTC
v_call: TRBV6-1
d_call: .
clone_size: .
j_call: TRBJ2-5

cdr3_aa: CAWSVSRSGEQYF
cdr3_nt: TGTGCCTGGAGTGTGAGTAGATCGGGCGAGCAGTACTTC
v_call: TRBV30
d_call: .
clone_size: .
j_call: TRBJ2-7

cdr3_aa: CASSPGTANYGYTF
cdr3_nt: TGTGCCAGCAGCCCCGGGACTGCCAACTATGGCTACACCTTC
v_call: TRBV5-4
d_call: .
clone_size: .
j_call: TRBJ1-2

cdr3_aa: CASSPRAGSYNSPLHF
cdr3_nt: TGTGCCAGTAGCCCGCGGGCAGGGAGTTATAATTCACCCCTCCACTTT
v_call: TRBV5-6
d_call: .
clone_size: few
j_call: TRBJ1-6

cdr3_aa: CASSSLPTANTEAFF
cdr3_nt: TGTGCCAGCAGCTCCCTTCCGACAGCGAACACTGAAGCTTTCTTT
v_call: TRBV6-5
d_call: .
clone_size: .
j_call: TRBJ1-1

cdr3_aa: CASSENSYNEQFF
cdr3_nt: TGTGCCAGCAGCGAGAACAGCTACAATGAGCAGTTCTTC
v_call: TRBV6-4
d_call: .
clone_size: .
j_call: TRBJ2-1

cdr3_aa: CASSSFGRPNSPLHF
cdr3_nt: TGTGCCAGCAGCTCCTTTGGCAGGCCAAATTCACCCCTCCACTTT
v_call: TRBV5-4
d_call: .
clone_size: once
j_call: TRBJ1-6

cdr3_aa: CASSLAEYGYTF
cdr3_nt: TGTGCCAGCAGCTTAGCGGAGTATGGCTACACCTTC
v_call: TRBV7-9
d_call: .
clone_size: .
j_call: TRBJ1-2

cdr3_aa: CASSAPGDNSHGYTF
cdr3_nt: TGTGCCAGCAGTGCCCCGGGAGATAATTCCCATGGCTACACCTTC
v_call: TRBV28
d_call: .
clone_size: .
j_call: TRBJ1-2

cdr3_aa: CASSTHTRQGINYGYTF
cdr3_nt: TGTGCCAGTAGTACCCACACCCGACAGGGGATTAACTATGGCTACACCTTC
v_call: TRBV19
d_call: TRBD1
clone_size: .
j_call: TRBJ1-2

cdr3_aa: CASSQPGLAGVEQFF
cdr3_nt: TGCGCCAGCAGCCAACCGGGACTAGCGGGAGTCGAGCAGTTCTTC
v_call: TRBV4-1
d_call: TRBD2
clone_size: .
j_call: TRBJ2-1

cdr3_aa: CASSYSTGYGYTF
cdr3_nt: TGTGCCAGCAGTTACTCGACGGGGTATGGCTACACCTTC
v_call: TRBV6-5
d_call: .
clone_size: .
j_call: TRBJ1-2

cdr3_aa: CASSVVEGHQNTGELFF
cdr3_nt: TGTGCCAGCAGCGTAGTAGAGGGGCACCAGAACACCGGGGAGCTGTTTTTT
v_call: TRBV9
d_call: .
clone_size: .
j_call: TRBJ2-2

cdr3_aa: CAISEYMASGSPYEQYF
cdr3_nt: TGTGCCATCAGTGAGTATATGGCTAGCGGGAGCCCCTACGAGCAGTACTTC
v_call: TRBV10-3
d_call: TRBD2
clone_size: .
j_call: TRBJ2-7

cdr3_aa: CASSLNRDRNYNEQFF
cdr3_nt: TGTGCCAGCTCTCTTAACCGGGACCGAAACTACAATGAGCAGTTCTTC
v_call: TRBV18
d_call: .
clone_size: .
j_call: TRBJ2-1

cdr3_aa: CASTSTSGSYEQYF
cdr3_nt: TGTGCCAGCACCTCAACTAGCGGGAGCTACGAGCAGTACTTC
v_call: TRBV6-5
d_call: TRBD2
clone_size: .
j_call: TRBJ2-7

cdr3_aa: CASSYLRLDTGELFF
cdr3_nt: TGTGCCAGCAGCTATTTACGACTGGACACCGGGGAGCTGTTTTTT
v_call: TRBV11-2
d_call: .
clone_size: .
j_call: TRBJ2-2

cdr3_aa: CASSHQGYEQYF
cdr3_nt: TGTGCCAGCAGCCATCAGGGGTACGAGCAGTACTTC
v_call: TRBV3-1/TRBV3-2
d_call: .
clone_size: many
j_call: TRBJ2-7

cdr3_aa: CSVDYPRNEQFF
cdr3_nt: TGCAGCGTTGATTACCCGCGGAATGAGCAGTTCTTC
v_call: TRBV29-1
d_call: .
clone_size: .
j_call: TRBJ2-1

cdr3_aa: CASSQGAPADGYTF
cdr3_nt: TGTGCCAGCAGCCAAGGCGCGCCAGCCGATGGCTACACCTTC
v_call: TRBV4-2
d_call: .
clone_size: .
j_call: TRBJ1-2

cdr3_aa: CSVQPLQTQYF
cdr3_nt: TGCAGCGTACAACCACTACAGACCCAGTACTTC
v_call: TRBV29-1
d_call: .
clone_size: .
j_call: TRBJ2-5

cdr3_aa: CASSEAGARNQPQHF
cdr3_nt: TGTGCCAGCAGCGAAGCCGGGGCTCGCAATCAGCCCCAGCATTTT
v_call: TRBV9
d_call: .
clone_size: .
j_call: TRBJ1-5

cdr3_aa: CASLAFSGTSGGEQFF
cdr3_nt: TGTGCCAGCCTAGCCTTTTCCGGGACTTCAGGGGGAGAGCAGTTCTTC
v_call: TRBV27
d_call: .
clone_size: .
j_call: TRBJ2-1

cdr3_aa: CASSPRSTNTGELFF
cdr3_nt: TGTGCCAGCAGCCCCCGGAGTACGAACACCGGGGAGCTGTTTTTT
v_call: TRBV11-3
d_call: .
clone_size: .
j_call: TRBJ2-2

cdr3_aa: CASIADGTEAFF
cdr3_nt: TGTGCCAGCATCGCGGATGGTACTGAAGCTTTCTTT
v_call: TRBV6-5
d_call: .
clone_size: .
j_call: TRBJ1-1

cdr3_aa: CASSFSGYGEKLFF
cdr3_nt: TGTGCCAGCAGTTTCTCGGGGTATGGTGAAAAACTGTTTTTT
v_call: TRBV28
d_call: .
clone_size: .
j_call: TRBJ1-4

cdr3_aa: CASSDSSGRETQYF
cdr3_nt: TGTGCCAGCAGTGATTCTAGCGGACGAGAGACCCAGTACTTC
v_call: TRBV2
d_call: TRBD2
clone_size: .
j_call: TRBJ2-5